Shown below are 32 T cell receptor beta chains from a single sample sequenced in a study of blood T cell repertoires in COVID-19. Repertoires were generated with immunoSEQ multiplex PCR, while TCRdb's copy carries only in-frame clones and drops some. Altogether 150,000 to 200,000 clones are present, about 90% being singletons, with the ten largest covering more than 20%. The source material was peripheral blood. The source of these receptors is a man aged 65 to 79 with active or convalescent COVID-19.

The J gene is TRBJ2-1, the V gene TRBV19; 10 bases map to TRBD2. CDR3 length: 17 amino acids. V lost 6 bases, J lost 1 base, and 9 bases stayed unmatched. Germline V gene sequence: CDR1 LNHDA, CDR2 SQIVND (reference sequence). The CDR3 nucleotides are TGTGCCAGTAGCGCGGGGAGCGGGAGGGGGTCCTACAATGAGCAGTTCTTC. Its protein is CASSAGSGRGSYNEQFF.

V and J are TRBV5-1 and TRBJ2-7; 8 bases map to TRBD2. This CDR3 spans 14 amino acids. The V gene end was trimmed by 4 bases and the J gene end by 3 bases; junction bases not matched to a gene: 6. In germline, CDR1 is SGHRS, CDR2 YFSETQ. CDR3 protein: CASSRGGYHYEQYF. CDR3 DNA sequence: TGCGCCAGCAGCCGCGGGGGGTACCACTACGAGCAGTACTTC.

The V call is TRBV6-6, the J call TRBJ2-7, with D maybe TRBD1 (5 bases). CDR1 and CDR2 from the germline V gene are MNHNY and SVGAGI (reference sequence). The CDR3 has 12 residues. V dropped 6 bases and J dropped 4 bases, with 10 bases sitting between them. CDR3 protein: CASRKDSYEQYF. The CDR3 DNA follows: TGTGCCAGCAGAAAAGACAGTTACGAGCAGTACTTC.

This clone was detected only a few times. The rearrangement links TRBV7-2 to TRBJ2-7, with a weak D call TRBD1 (6 bases). This CDR3 contains 17 residues. V was cut by 5 bases and J by 3 bases, with 23 bases left in between. Germline CDR1 SGHTA, CDR2 FQGNSA. This CDR3 reads CASSLGVGHLTYYEQYF. In DNA form, the CDR3 reads TGTGCCAGCAGCCTGGGAGTGGGACATCTAACCTACTACGAGCAGTACTTC.

The genes are TRBV15 and TRBJ2-1; 8 bases align to TRBD1. CDR1 is LNHNV and CDR2 is YYDKDF in the germline V gene (reference sequence). CDR3 length: 15 amino acids. Trimming at V came to 3 bases and at J to 4 bases, leaving 5 bases not matched to a gene. CDR3 in amino acids: CATSSDRGTYNEQFF. In DNA, the CDR3 is TGTGCCACCAGCAGTGACAGGGGTACTTACAATGAGCAGTTCTTC.

V and J are TRBV30 and TRBJ2-5, with a tentative D call TRBD2 (7 bases). V lost 0 bases and J 5 bases, leaving 22 bases between the germline ends. The CDR3 totals 17 residues. CDR1 and CDR2 from the germline V gene are GTSNPN and SVGIG (reference sequence). The CDR3 reads CAWSVRGAPTGHETQYF. CDR3 sequence (DNA): TGTGCCTGGAGTGTACGGGGGGCGCCCACAGGACACGAGACCCAGTACTTC.

The rearrangement links TRBV10-2 to TRBJ2-1; 8 bases line up with TRBD2. V trimming: 7 bases; J trimming: 4 bases; junction bases outside the gene matches: 6. From germline, CDR1 is WSHSY and CDR2 SAAADI. CDR3 length: 14 residues. The CDR3 DNA reads as TGCGCCAGCATCGGGGGGGGGCAGTACAATGAGCAGTTCTTC. It yields the protein CASIGGGQYNEQFF.

The CDR3 nucleotides read TGCGCCAGCAGCCAAGAAGCGCGGGGGACTAACTATGGCTACACCTTC. It translates to CASSQEARGTNYGYTF. V usage is TRBV4-1 and J usage is TRBJ1-2; D is perhaps TRBD1 (5 bases). Trimming removed 0 bases from V and 0 bases from J, with 11 bases in between. The germline CDR1 and CDR2 sequences are MGHRA and YSYEKL. There are 16 residues in the CDR3.

The CDR3 nucleotides read TGTGCCAGCAGACAGGGATCAGCGGGGGATTCCAATGAGCAGTTCTTC. It translates to CASRQGSAGDSNEQFF. This rearrangement joins TRBV6-4 to TRBJ2-1, with 8 nucleotides matching TRBD2. J lost 6 bases, V lost 6 bases, and 13 bases had no gene match. The CDR3 runs 16 residues. CDR1 and CDR2 from the germline V gene are MRHNA and SNTAGT.

The CDR3 coding sequence is TGTGCCAGCAGCGTAGCTGGGGGCGCGAGCTCCTACGAGCAGTACTTC. This translates into CASSVAGGASSYEQYF. This sequence joins TRBV9 and TRBJ2-7; weak D call: TRBD1 (6 bases). Between the trimmed V and J ends, which lost 0 bases and 0 bases, there was a span of 13 bases. Germline CDR1 reads SGDLS; CDR2 reads YYNGEE. The length of the CDR3 is 16 residues.

The V call is TRBV28, the J call TRBJ1-6, with a weak D call TRBD1 (5 bases). V dropped 8 bases and J dropped 7 bases, with 18 bases sitting between them. The CDR3 extends over 15 amino acids. Germline CDR1 and CDR2: MDHEN and SYDVKM. The CDR3 bases are TGTGCCAGCCGTGGAGGGGCGCCCGTAAATTCACCCCTCCACTTT. It specifies CASRGGAPVNSPLHF.

V is TRBV5-1 and J is TRBJ2-3, with TRBD2 matching 16 bases. CDR1 and CDR2 (germline): SGHRS, YFSETQ. V lost 4 bases, J lost 5 bases, and 7 bases stayed unmatched. The CDR3 has 17 residues. The CDR3 spells CASSQGTSGRAGDTQYF. CDR3 nucleotides: TGCGCCAGCAGCCAAGGGACTAGCGGGAGGGCCGGAGATACGCAGTATTTT.

The rearrangement joins TRBV18 to TRBJ2-7; 7 bases line up with TRBD1. CDR1 is KGHSH, CDR2 LQKENI, per germline. The junction had 7 bases not matched to a gene; V was cut back by 3 bases and J by 2 bases. The CDR3 sequence is 15 residues long. DNA of the CDR3: TGTGCCAGCTCACCTGACAGGGTTTCCCCCTACGAGCAGTACTTC. Its translation: CASSPDRVSPYEQYF.

V gene TRBV14 combines with J gene TRBJ2-5; perhaps TRBD2 as D (6 bases). Germline values: CDR1 SGHDN, CDR2 FVKESK. This CDR3 is 15 amino acids long. Trimming shortened V by 3 bases and J by 1 base, and 12 bases separated the two germline ends. The CDR3, as DNA: TGTGCCAGCAGCCAGGGTGGGACTGTCCAAGAGACCCAGTACTTC. This sequence encodes CASSQGGTVQETQYF.

This rearrangement joins TRBV6-2 or TRBV6-3 to TRBJ2-2; tentatively, D is TRBD2 (5 bases). V was shortened by 0 bases and J by 1 base, with 12 bases between the two germline ends. The CDR3 is made up of 17 amino acids. Germline V lookup: CDR1 MNHEY, CDR2 SVGEGT. The DNA of the CDR3 is TGTGCCAGCAGTTACTCGTCGGGAAACCTGAACACCGGGGAGCTGTTTTTT. Amino acid sequence: CASSYSSGNLNTGELFF.

The rearrangement links TRBV25-1 to TRBJ2-7; D is undetermined. Germline V gives CDR1 MGHDK, CDR2 SYGVNS. CDR3 length: 11 residues. Trimming left V 2 bases short and J 3 bases short, with 2 bases between. In DNA form, the CDR3 reads TGTGCCAGCAGTGAACACTACGAGCAGTACTTC. Encoded protein: CASSEHYEQYF.

With regard to this clone: The same CDR3 is also encoded by other DNA sequences in this sample. The rearrangement joins TRBV5-1 to TRBJ2-7; D gene uncertain. V was trimmed by 0 bases and J by 2 bases, leaving 9 bases between them. CDR3 length: 14 amino acids. The V gene's germline CDR1 is SGHRS and CDR2 YFSETQ. For the CDR3, the DNA is TGCGCCAGCAGCTTGGTTGTACAACCCTACGAGCAGTACTTC. Protein sequence: CASSLVVQPYEQYF.

Only a few counts were recorded for this clone. The gene calls are TRBV7-8 and TRBJ2-7, with 8 bases that match TRBD2. V lost 1 base to trimming and J lost 6 bases; unmatched junction nucleotides: 5. CDR3 length equals 14 residues. Per germline, CDR1 SGHVS and CDR2 FQNEAQ. CDR3: CASSLGAGVGEQYF. The CDR3 DNA is TGTGCCAGCAGCTTAGGAGCGGGAGTTGGCGAGCAGTACTTC.

CDR3 sequence: CASSPGQGTSPLHF. Here the CDR3 DNA reads TGTGCCAGTAGTCCGGGACAGGGGACTTCACCCCTCCACTTT. The rearrangement joins TRBV19 to TRBJ1-6; 10 bases are a match to TRBD1. Trimming removed 5 bases from V and 9 bases from J; junction bases left unmatched: 4. CDR1 LNHDA and CDR2 SQIVND come from the germline V gene (reference sequence). The CDR3 is 14 residues long.

The chain couples TRBV5-1 to TRBJ2-1, with D tentatively TRBD2 (5 bases). Germline CDR1 and CDR2: SGHRS and YFSETQ. CDR3 length equals 15 residues. Trimming took off 0 bases at V and 0 bases at J, with 7 bases between the two ends. In DNA, the CDR3 is TGCGCCAGCAGCTTGGGAGGGAGCTCCTACAATGAGCAGTTCTTC. It translates to CASSLGGSSYNEQFF.

This rearrangement joins TRBV5-1 to TRBJ1-2; D remains unclear. The germline V and J ends were trimmed by 1 base and 4 bases, with 8 bases remaining between them. CDR1 is SGHRS and CDR2 is YFSETQ in the germline V gene. CDR3 length equals 13 residues. DNA for the CDR3: TGCGCCAGCAGCTTGTCGACTAGCTATGGCTACACCTTC. This translates into CASSLSTSYGYTF.

This clone appeared a few times. The gene calls are TRBV7-2 and TRBJ1-1; 8 bases line up with TRBD1. Germline assignment: CDR1 SGHTA and CDR2 FQGNSA. This CDR3 is built from 13 residues. V gave up 7 bases and J gave up 7 bases; unmatched junction bases: 8. The CDR3 DNA follows: TGTGCCAGCAACCCGACAGGGGTTGGTGAAGCTTTCTTT. Its translation: CASNPTGVGEAFF.

The CDR3 here is CASTRTLNTEAFF. The CDR3 DNA follows: TGTGCCAGCACCCGGACTTTAAACACTGAAGCTTTCTTT. The chain uses TRBV6-5 and TRBJ1-1, with D uncertain. Trimming left V 7 bases short and J 2 bases short, with 11 bases between. CDR3 length equals 13 residues. Per germline, CDR1 MNHEY and CDR2 SVGAGI.

For this clone: Because the CDR3's place on the DNA is in doubt, the DNA is left out and the CDR3 is given as listed by TCRdb. Other DNA variants within this sample encode the same CDR3. The chain has TRBV5-1 and TRBJ2-6; the table's D call, TRBD1, was not checked against the DNA. The CDR3 adds up to 17 amino acids, both ends counted. Germline values: CDR1 SGHRS, CDR2 YFSETQ. The CDR3 protein is CASSLAVFAAGANVLTF.

CDR3 in DNA: TGCAGCGTGGCCACTAGCGGGTCCTACAATGAGCAGTTCTTC. It translates to CSVATSGSYNEQFF. The chain couples TRBV29-1 to TRBJ2-1, with TRBD2 identical over 9 bases. CDR1 is SQVTM and CDR2 is ANQGSEA in the germline V gene. V trimming: 6 bases; J trimming: 1 base; junction bases outside the gene matches: 4. The CDR3 covers 14 residues.

The chain joins TRBV7-9 to TRBJ1-5; 9 positions agree with TRBD1. The CDR3 runs to 17 residues. J was trimmed by 0 bases and V by 1 base; bases with no gene match: 4. From germline, CDR1 is SEHNR and CDR2 FQNEAQ (reference sequence). CDR3 bases: TGTGCCAGCAGCTTAGGTACAGGGGGCAGTAGCAATCAGCCCCAGCATTTT. It codes for CASSLGTGGSSNQPQHF.

This sequence joins TRBV6-5 and TRBJ2-3, with 9 bases lining up with TRBD2. CDR3 length: 14 residues. Germline values: CDR1 MNHEY, CDR2 SVGAGI. The trim removed 7 bases at V and 8 bases at J, leaving 10 bases unmatched. Here the CDR3 reads CASIRAGGGGTQYF. The CDR3 nucleotides read TGTGCCAGCATTAGAGCGGGAGGCGGGGGTACGCAGTATTTT.

The chain joins TRBV10-2 to TRBJ2-7; no definite D call. The germline gives CDR1 WSHSY, CDR2 SAAADI. V lost 5 bases and J lost 2, with 4 bases in between. This CDR3 is 11 amino acids long. The CDR3 here is CASSQAYEQYF. The CDR3 bases are TGCGCCAGCAGTCAGGCCTACGAGCAGTACTTC.

The rearrangement uses TRBV28 and TRBJ1-1; D gene unclear. The germline V and J ends were trimmed by 1 base and 4 bases, with 10 bases remaining between them. The CDR3 runs to 14 residues. Germline V gene sequence: CDR1 MDHEN, CDR2 SYDVKM. CDR3 sequence reads: CASSLLAEITEAFF. DNA for the CDR3: TGTGCCAGCAGTTTATTAGCAGAGATCACTGAAGCTTTCTTT.

V and J are TRBV29-1 and TRBJ1-6, with TRBD1 matching 9 bases. Germline V CDR1 and CDR2: SQVTM, ANQGSEA. The CDR3 length is 13 residues. Trimming at V came to 4 bases and at J to 10 bases, leaving 5 bases not matched to a gene. This chain's CDR3 is CSVARDRESPLHF. The DNA for the CDR3 is TGCAGCGTTGCCCGGGACAGGGAATCACCCCTCCACTTT.

This clone has just one count. The chain is built from TRBV5-1 and TRBJ1-2; 7 bases align to TRBD1. The CDR3 is 16 amino acids. CDR1 SGHRS and CDR2 YFSETQ come from the germline V gene. The V segment lost 4 bases and the J segment 8 bases; nucleotides outside the gene matches: 17. CDR3 loop: CASSLHPGQPLYGYTF. CDR3 DNA sequence: TGCGCCAGCAGCCTCCATCCGGGACAGCCACTATACGGCTACACCTTC.

The rearrangement joins TRBV27 to TRBJ2-1; TRBD2 matches at 7 bases. The germline gives CDR1 MNHEY, CDR2 SMNVEV (reference sequence). The CDR3 is made up of 13 amino acids. Germline trimming cut 6 bases from V and 9 bases from J; bases unmatched to any gene: 8. The CDR3 protein is CASRLLGGGEQFF. The CDR3, as DNA: TGTGCCAGCAGGTTACTAGGCGGGGGTGAGCAGTTCTTC.